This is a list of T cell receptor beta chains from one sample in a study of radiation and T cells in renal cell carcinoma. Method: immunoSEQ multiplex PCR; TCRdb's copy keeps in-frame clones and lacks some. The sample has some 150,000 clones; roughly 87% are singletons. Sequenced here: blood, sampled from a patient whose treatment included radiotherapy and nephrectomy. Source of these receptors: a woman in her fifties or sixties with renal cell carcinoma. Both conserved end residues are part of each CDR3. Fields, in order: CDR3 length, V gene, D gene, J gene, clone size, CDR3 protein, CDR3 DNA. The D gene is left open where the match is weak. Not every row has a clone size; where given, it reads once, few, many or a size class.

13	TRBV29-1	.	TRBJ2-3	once	CSVETGSTDTQYF	TGCAGCGTTGAAACGGGGAGCACAGATACGCAGTATTTT
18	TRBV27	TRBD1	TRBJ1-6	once	CASRGTNRGLSYNSPLHF	TGTGCCAGCAGGGGGACTAATAGGGGGCTGTCTTATAATTCACCCCTCCACTTT
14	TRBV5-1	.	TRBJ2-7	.	CASSGPTDTYEQYF	TGCGCCAGCAGCGGACCGACGGACACCTACGAGCAGTACTTC
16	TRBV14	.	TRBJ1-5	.	CASSQDFRLPSQPQHF	TGTGCCAGCAGCCAAGATTTTCGACTCCCGTCTCAGCCCCAGCATTTT
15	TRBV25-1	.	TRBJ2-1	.	CASTPAVSRYNEQFF	TGTGCCAGCACTCCGGCAGTTAGCCGCTACAATGAGCAGTTCTTC
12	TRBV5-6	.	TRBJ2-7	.	CASSLTGDEQYF	TGTGCCAGCAGCTTGACTGGGGACGAGCAGTACTTC
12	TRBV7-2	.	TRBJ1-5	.	CASTNSNQPQHF	TGTGCCAGCACCAATAGCAATCAGCCCCAGCATTTT
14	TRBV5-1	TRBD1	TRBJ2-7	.	CASTKGQGSGEQYF	TGCGCCAGCACCAAGGGACAGGGTTCCGGCGAGCAGTACTTC
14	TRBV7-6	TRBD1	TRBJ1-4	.	CASSSQGLGEKLFF	TGTGCCAGCAGCTCACAGGGGTTAGGTGAAAAACTGTTTTTT
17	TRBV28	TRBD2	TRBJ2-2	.	CASSSQSGGALTGELFF	TGTGCCAGCAGTTCACAATCCGGGGGGGCCCTTACCGGGGAGCTGTTTTTT
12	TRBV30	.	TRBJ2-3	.	CAWSVSEDTQYF	TGTGCCTGGAGCGTGTCGGAGGATACGCAGTATTTT
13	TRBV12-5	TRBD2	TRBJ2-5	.	CASGTSGGETQYF	TGTGCTAGTGGGACTAGCGGGGGGGAGACCCAGTACTTC
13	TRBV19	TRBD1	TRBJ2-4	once	CASNTGASNIQYF	TGTGCCAGTAACACAGGGGCCAGCAACATTCAGTACTTC
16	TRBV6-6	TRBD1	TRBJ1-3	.	CASSWSTGSSGNTIYF	TGTGCCAGCAGTTGGTCGACAGGGAGCTCTGGAAACACCATATATTTT
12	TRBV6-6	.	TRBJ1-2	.	CASRDGLGGYTF	TGTGCCAGCAGGGACGGATTAGGGGGCTACACCTTC
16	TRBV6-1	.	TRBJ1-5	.	CASSEYGGRSNQPQHF	TGTGCCAGCAGTGAATATGGGGGACGCTCCAATCAGCCCCAGCATTTT
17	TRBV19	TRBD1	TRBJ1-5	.	CASSIDMGTGYVQPQHF	TGTGCCAGTAGTATAGATATGGGGACAGGGTATGTTCAGCCCCAGCATTTT
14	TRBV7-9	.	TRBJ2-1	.	CASSILPDGRGQFF	TGTGCCAGCAGCATCCTTCCGGATGGCCGGGGGCAGTTCTTC
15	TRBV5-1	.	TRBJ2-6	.	CASAAALSGANVLTF	TGCGCCAGCGCAGCGGCCCTCTCTGGGGCCAACGTCCTGACTTTC
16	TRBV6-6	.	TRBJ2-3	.	CASSYSIGGFTDTQYF	TGTGCCAGCAGTTACTCGATAGGGGGGTTCACCGATACGCAGTATTTT
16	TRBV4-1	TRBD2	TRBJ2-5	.	CASSPILAGGRETQYF	TGCGCCAGCAGCCCTATTTTAGCGGGGGGGCGGGAGACCCAGTACTTC
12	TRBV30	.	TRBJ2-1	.	CAWSGGANEQFF	TGTGCCTGGAGTGGGGGGGCCAATGAGCAGTTCTTC
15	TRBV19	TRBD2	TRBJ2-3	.	CASRGLAGVTDTQYF	TGTGCCAGTAGGGGACTAGCGGGTGTTACAGATACGCAGTATTTT
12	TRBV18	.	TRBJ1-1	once	CASSPPRVEAFF	TGTGCCAGCTCACCACCCCGGGTAGAAGCTTTCTTT
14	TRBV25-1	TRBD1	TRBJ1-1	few	CASRGDRGPIEAFF	TGTGCCAGCAGGGGCGACAGGGGCCCGATAGAAGCTTTCTTT
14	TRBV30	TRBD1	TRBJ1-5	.	CAWSVRAGGQPQHF	TGTGCCTGGAGTGTACGGGCAGGGGGTCAGCCCCAGCATTTT
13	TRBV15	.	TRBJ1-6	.	CATSGTTNSPLHF	TGTGCCACCAGCGGAACAACCAATTCACCCCTCCACTTT
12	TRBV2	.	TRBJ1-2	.	CASSPFNYGYTF	TGTGCCAGCAGTCCCTTTAACTATGGCTACACCTTC
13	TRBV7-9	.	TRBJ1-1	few	CASSLVANTEAFF	TGTGCCAGCAGCTTAGTGGCGAACACTGAAGCTTTCTTT